These T cell receptor beta chains were read from a single sample in a study of blood T cell repertoires in COVID-19. Profiled with immunoSEQ multiplex PCR; TCRdb holds only in-frame clones, not every one. This table has 250,000 to 300,000 clones, 88% appearing once. The sample taken for sequencing was peripheral blood. The source of these receptors is a woman aged 25 to 39 with COVID-19, enrolled during active disease. Both conserved end residues are part of each CDR3. The D gene is left open where the match is weak. Some rows have no size entry. The others give once, few or many, or a class for an expanded clone.

size: .; V: TRBV28; J: TRBJ2-3; D: .; DNA: TGTGCCAGCAGTTTCCCAACAGGGTCCGGCACAGATACGCAGTATTTT; CDR3: CASSFPTGSGTDTQYF
size: once; V: TRBV5-1; J: TRBJ2-1; D: TRBD2; DNA: TGCGCCAGCAGCTTTGGACTAGCGGGAGCCAAGGCCTACAATGAGCAGTTCTTC; CDR3: CASSFGLAGAKAYNEQFF
size: .; V: TRBV6-5; J: TRBJ1-5; D: .; DNA: TGTGCCAGCAAGACACTCAATCAGCCCCAGCATTTT; CDR3: CASKTLNQPQHF
size: .; V: TRBV7-9; J: TRBJ2-5; D: TRBD1; DNA: TGTGCCAGCAGCTTAGAGGTGACAGGGAGAGCAGAGACCCAGTACTTC; CDR3: CASSLEVTGRAETQYF
size: .; V: TRBV28; J: TRBJ2-7; D: TRBD1; DNA: TGTGCCAGCAGTTCCGGGACAGGCTCCTACGAGCAGTACTTC; CDR3: CASSSGTGSYEQYF
size: .; V: TRBV7-2; J: TRBJ2-5; D: .; DNA: TGTGCCAGCAGCCTGGGGCAACGGAAGACCCAGTACTTC; CDR3: CASSLGQRKTQYF
size: .; V: TRBV5-1; J: TRBJ2-2; D: .; DNA: TGCGCCAGCAGCTTGGGGGCAGGGGTGTCCGGGGAGCTGTTTTTT; CDR3: CASSLGAGVSGELFF
size: .; V: TRBV6-5; J: TRBJ2-2; D: TRBD1; DNA: TGTGCCAGCAGTTCCCCGGGCAGGGGGCGGTCCGGGGAGCTGTTTTTT; CDR3: CASSSPGRGRSGELFF
size: .; V: TRBV6-2/TRBV6-3; J: TRBJ2-2; D: .; DNA: TGTGCCAGCAGTCTACAGGGTGTTGGGGAGCTGTTTTTT; CDR3: CASSLQGVGELFF
size: .; V: TRBV6-5; J: TRBJ1-4; D: .; DNA: TGTGCCAGCAGTTACGCGACAGGCACGAATGAAAAACTGTTTTTT; CDR3: CASSYATGTNEKLFF
size: .; V: TRBV7-3; J: TRBJ2-2; D: TRBD2; DNA: TGTGCCAGCAGCCCTCCGGTCGCGGGAGGGCTCGGCGGGGAGCTGTTTTTT; CDR3: CASSPPVAGGLGGELFF
size: .; V: TRBV4-1; J: TRBJ1-6; D: .; DNA: TGCGCCAGCAGCCAAGATAGTCTGGCAGGGCCCCTCCACTTT; CDR3: CASSQDSLAGPLHF
size: .; V: TRBV30; J: TRBJ2-5; D: TRBD2; DNA: TGTGCCGGTAGCGGGAATTACCAAGAGACCCAGTACTTC; CDR3: CAGSGNYQETQYF
size: .; V: TRBV21-1; J: TRBJ1-4; D: .; DNA: TGTGCCAGCAGCAAAAATTGCGGGACAGGGGAGGAAACTAATGAAAAACTGTTTTTT; CDR3: CASSKNCGTGEETNEKLFF
size: .; V: TRBV18; J: TRBJ1-5; D: .; DNA: TGTGCCAGCTCACAGAGTGTGGGGGGGACCGGTCAGCCCCAGCATTTT; CDR3: CASSQSVGGTGQPQHF
size: .; V: TRBV9; J: TRBJ2-1; D: TRBD2; DNA: TGTGCCAGCAGCCCCGGGGGGAATGAGCAGTTCTTC; CDR3: CASSPGGNEQFF
size: .; V: TRBV4-1; J: TRBJ2-7; D: .; DNA: TGCGCCAGCAGCCAATCAAGCGGAGGGTTTCGCGAGCAGTACTTC; CDR3: CASSQSSGGFREQYF
size: .; V: TRBV27; J: TRBJ2-6; D: .; DNA: TGTGCCAGCAGTTTAGTTACGGCAGGGGCAGACTCTGGGGCCAACGTCCTGACTTTC; CDR3: CASSLVTAGADSGANVLTF
size: .; V: TRBV7-2; J: TRBJ2-7; D: .; DNA: TGTGCCAGCAGCTCGGACTTCTACGAGCAGTACTTC; CDR3: CASSSDFYEQYF
size: .; V: TRBV4-1; J: TRBJ2-3; D: .; DNA: TGCGCCAGCAGCCAAGATTCGGGGATGGATACGCAGTATTTT; CDR3: CASSQDSGMDTQYF
size: .; V: TRBV28; J: TRBJ1-2; D: TRBD1; DNA: TGTGCCAGCAGCCCGACAGGGAGCTATGGCTACACCTTC; CDR3: CASSPTGSYGYTF
size: .; V: TRBV6-5; J: TRBJ2-7; D: TRBD2; DNA: TGTGCCAGCAGTTACTACTCGGGGGGCTACGAGCAGTACTTC; CDR3: CASSYYSGGYEQYF
size: .; V: TRBV6-5; J: TRBJ1-4; D: TRBD1; DNA: TGTGCCAGCAGTTACCCCCGACAGGGGAATGAAAAACTGTTTTTT; CDR3: CASSYPRQGNEKLFF
size: .; V: TRBV6-5; J: TRBJ1-5; D: TRBD1; DNA: TGTGCCAGCAGCACCGGGACAGGGGGCGCGAAGCCCCAGCATTTT; CDR3: CASSTGTGGAKPQHF
size: once; V: TRBV7-9; J: TRBJ1-2; D: .; DNA: TGTGCCAGCAGCGTCGAGCCTCCTGGCTATGGCTACACCTTC; CDR3: CASSVEPPGYGYTF
size: .; V: TRBV9; J: TRBJ1-2; D: .; DNA: TGTGCCAGCAGCGTAGATCGGGGATATGGCTACACCTTC; CDR3: CASSVDRGYGYTF
size: .; V: TRBV3-1/TRBV3-2; J: TRBJ2-2; D: TRBD2; DNA: TGTGCCAGCAGCTGGACTAGCGGGGACACCGGGGAGCTGTTTTTT; CDR3: CASSWTSGDTGELFF
size: once; V: TRBV6-6; J: TRBJ2-7; D: .; DNA: TGTGCCAGCAGTAGAGGACAGACGTACGAGCAGTACTTC; CDR3: CASSRGQTYEQYF
size: .; V: TRBV2; J: TRBJ1-5; D: .; DNA: TGTGCCAGCCGACGATCGGGGGTTAGCAATCAGCCCCAGCATTTT; CDR3: CASRRSGVSNQPQHF
size: .; V: TRBV12-3/TRBV12-4; J: TRBJ1-2; D: .; DNA: TGTGCCAGCAGTTTTGAGGAGGCTGGCTACACCTTC; CDR3: CASSFEEAGYTF
size: .; V: TRBV5-1; J: TRBJ2-5; D: TRBD2; DNA: TGCGCCAGCAGCCCGACCGGGACTAGCGGGCAAGAGACCCAGTACTTC; CDR3: CASSPTGTSGQETQYF
size: once; V: TRBV28; J: TRBJ1-2; D: .; DNA: TGTGCCAGCAGCAACCCAGACAGCCACCGCACCTATGGCTACACCTTC; CDR3: CASSNPDSHRTYGYTF
size: .; V: TRBV6-5; J: TRBJ1-1; D: .; DNA: TGTGCCAGCAGTTACCCCGGACAGCCCACTGAAGCTTTCTTT; CDR3: CASSYPGQPTEAFF
size: .; V: TRBV4-3; J: TRBJ2-3; D: .; DNA: TGCGCCAGCAGCCGGGACACCGCCTCTAGCACAGATACGCAGTATTTT; CDR3: CASSRDTASSTDTQYF
size: once; V: TRBV4-1; J: TRBJ2-7; D: .; DNA: TGCGCCAGCAGCCAAGGGGCAGGGCCCTACGAGCAGTACTTC; CDR3: CASSQGAGPYEQYF
size: .; V: TRBV28; J: TRBJ1-3; D: TRBD1; DNA: TGTGCCAGCAGACTTGACAGGGGAGTAGACACCATATATTTT; CDR3: CASRLDRGVDTIYF
size: .; V: TRBV27; J: TRBJ2-7; D: TRBD2; DNA: TGTGCCAGCAGTTTATCATCCAGCGGGAGTTTCTACGAGCAGTACTTC; CDR3: CASSLSSSGSFYEQYF
size: .; V: TRBV2; J: TRBJ1-5; D: TRBD1; DNA: TGTGCCAGCAGTGAACCGGGACAGTTGCAGCCCCAGCATTTT; CDR3: CASSEPGQLQPQHF
size: .; V: TRBV11-2; J: TRBJ1-2; D: .; DNA: TGTGCCAGCAGCCGCGCCAGGGTGGGTGGCTACACCTTC; CDR3: CASSRARVGGYTF
size: .; V: TRBV25-1; J: TRBJ1-2; D: .; DNA: TGTGCCAGCAGTGAATGGAACAGGGACTATGGCTACACCTTC; CDR3: CASSEWNRDYGYTF
size: .; V: TRBV11-3; J: TRBJ2-3; D: .; DNA: TGTGCCAGCAGCCCCGGGACTGGAGTTTTCACAGATACGCAGTATTTT; CDR3: CASSPGTGVFTDTQYF
size: once; V: TRBV2; J: TRBJ1-1; D: TRBD1; DNA: TGTGCCAGCAATAACAGGGGAGAGACTGAAGCTTTCTTT; CDR3: CASNNRGETEAFF
size: .; V: TRBV5-6; J: TRBJ2-4; D: .; DNA: TGTGCCAGCAGCTGGCTAAGCGGAACAAACATTCAGTACTTC; CDR3: CASSWLSGTNIQYF
size: .; V: TRBV25-1; J: TRBJ1-3; D: .; DNA: TGTGCCAGCAGTGAAGGGGGCAGGGGCTCTGGAAACACCATATATTTT; CDR3: CASSEGGRGSGNTIYF
size: .; V: TRBV5-1; J: TRBJ2-1; D: TRBD2; DNA: TGCGCCAGCAGCCCTGGACTAGCGGGAGGGAGCTCCTACAATGAGCAGTTCTTC; CDR3: CASSPGLAGGSSYNEQFF
size: .; V: TRBV6-5; J: TRBJ2-3; D: .; DNA: TGTGCCAGCAGTTACGACTTTAGGGGTGATACGCAGTATTTT; CDR3: CASSYDFRGDTQYF
size: once; V: TRBV28; J: TRBJ2-4; D: TRBD2; DNA: TGTGCCAGCAGTTCAGAACGCTATTGGGAAGCTAGCGGGAAAAGCATTCAGTACTTC; CDR3: CASSSERYWEASGKSIQYF
size: .; V: TRBV19; J: TRBJ1-5; D: .; DNA: TGTGCCACCTCGGACAGCCTCAATCAGCCCCAGCATTTT; CDR3: CATSDSLNQPQHF
size: .; V: TRBV2; J: TRBJ2-1; D: .; DNA: TGTGCCAGCAAGGCTCCAGGGTATGAGCAGTTCTTC; CDR3: CASKAPGYEQFF
size: .; V: TRBV28; J: TRBJ1-5; D: .; DNA: TGTGCCAGCAGTTTACCCCAGTTAGGGAGGGGAGGGCAGCCCCAGCATTTT; CDR3: CASSLPQLGRGGQPQHF
size: .; V: TRBV27; J: TRBJ2-7; D: TRBD2; DNA: TGTGCCAGCAGTCTCGGACTAGCGGGAGGGCCTGGCGAGCAGTACTTC; CDR3: CASSLGLAGGPGEQYF
size: .; V: TRBV29-1; J: TRBJ2-5; D: TRBD2; DNA: TGCAGCGTCTCTAGCGGGTCCTGGCAAGAGACCCAGTACTTC; CDR3: CSVSSGSWQETQYF
size: .; V: TRBV9; J: TRBJ2-3; D: .; DNA: TGTGCCAGCAGCGTAGGACCGGGTACAGATACGCAGTATTTT; CDR3: CASSVGPGTDTQYF
size: .; V: TRBV3-1/TRBV3-2; J: TRBJ2-5; D: TRBD2; DNA: TGTGCCAGCAGCCAAGGACTAGCGGGTGGAGAGACCCAGTACTTC; CDR3: CASSQGLAGGETQYF
size: .; V: TRBV6-2/TRBV6-3; J: TRBJ1-5; D: .; DNA: TGTGCCAGCAGCTCGTGGAGGCGGGTCCAAGGAAATCAGCCCCAGCATTTT; CDR3: CASSSWRRVQGNQPQHF
size: .; V: TRBV6-2/TRBV6-3; J: TRBJ2-1; D: TRBD2; DNA: TGTGCCAGCAGCTTGGGACTAGCATTGGATGAGCAGTTCTTC; CDR3: CASSLGLALDEQFF
size: few; V: TRBV28; J: TRBJ1-6; D: TRBD1; DNA: TGTGCCAGCAGTTCCGGGACAGGGTCAAATTCACCCCTCCACTTT; CDR3: CASSSGTGSNSPLHF
size: .; V: TRBV30; J: TRBJ2-1; D: TRBD2; DNA: TGTGCCTGGAGTGGTAGCGGGGGGGAGCAGTTCTTC; CDR3: CAWSGSGGEQFF